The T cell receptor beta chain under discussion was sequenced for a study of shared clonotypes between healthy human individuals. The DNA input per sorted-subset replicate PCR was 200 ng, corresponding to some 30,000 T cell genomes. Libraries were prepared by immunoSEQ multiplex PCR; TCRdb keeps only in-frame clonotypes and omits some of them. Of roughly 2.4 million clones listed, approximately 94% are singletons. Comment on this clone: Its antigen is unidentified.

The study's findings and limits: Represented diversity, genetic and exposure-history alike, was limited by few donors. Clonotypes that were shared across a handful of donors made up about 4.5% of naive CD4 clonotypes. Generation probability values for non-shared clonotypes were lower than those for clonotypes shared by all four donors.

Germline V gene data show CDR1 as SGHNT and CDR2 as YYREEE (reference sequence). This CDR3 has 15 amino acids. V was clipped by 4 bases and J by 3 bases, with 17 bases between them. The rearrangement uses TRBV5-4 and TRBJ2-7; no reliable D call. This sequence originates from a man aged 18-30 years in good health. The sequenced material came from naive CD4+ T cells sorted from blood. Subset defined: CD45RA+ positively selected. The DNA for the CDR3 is TGTGCCAGCAGCCCCGGTGGGCCCATCGTCTACGAGCAGTACTTC. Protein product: CASSPGGPIVYEQYF.